This T cell receptor (beta chain) was captured in a study of blood T cell repertoires in COVID-19. The V gene end was trimmed by 6 bases and the J gene end by 4 bases; junction bases not matched to a gene: 7. Germline V gene data show CDR1 as MNHEY and CDR2 as SMNVEV (reference sequence). The CDR3 loop spans 15 amino acids. The assay was immunoSEQ multiplex PCR, and TCRdb's table has in-frame clones only and misses some. The sample records some 100,000 clones, 81% being singletons. The V and J genes are TRBV27 and TRBJ2-2; 8 bases fit TRBD1. The source material was peripheral blood. The TCR comes from a man aged 55 to 70 with acute or convalescent COVID-19. DNA of the CDR3: TGTGCCAGCAGAACAGGGGGTGCACCCACCGGGGAGCTGTTTTTT. Protein: CASRTGGAPTGELFF.